This T cell receptor (beta chain) stems from a study of blood T cell repertoires in COVID-19. In the study overall: Sources were T cells, B-cell-depleted T cells, or PBMCs; the material itself was cDNA or gDNA.

Some clones are missing from TCRdb's copy, which holds only in-frame ones; the method was immunoSEQ multiplex PCR. The sample records approximately 90,000 clones, less than 95% being singletons. Trimming removed 4 bases at V and 1 base at J, with 13 bases between. This CDR3 comprises 15 residues. Germline CDR1 MNHEY, CDR2 SVGAGI. The origin of this receptor is a man aged 55 to 70 with acute or convalescent COVID-19. V is TRBV6-5 and J is TRBJ2-5; tentatively, D is TRBD2 (6 bases). Sequenced material: peripheral blood. In DNA form, the CDR3 reads TGTGCCAGCAGTTTGCGGGGAGACCTCCAAGAGACCCAGTACTTC. Protein: CASSLRGDLQETQYF.